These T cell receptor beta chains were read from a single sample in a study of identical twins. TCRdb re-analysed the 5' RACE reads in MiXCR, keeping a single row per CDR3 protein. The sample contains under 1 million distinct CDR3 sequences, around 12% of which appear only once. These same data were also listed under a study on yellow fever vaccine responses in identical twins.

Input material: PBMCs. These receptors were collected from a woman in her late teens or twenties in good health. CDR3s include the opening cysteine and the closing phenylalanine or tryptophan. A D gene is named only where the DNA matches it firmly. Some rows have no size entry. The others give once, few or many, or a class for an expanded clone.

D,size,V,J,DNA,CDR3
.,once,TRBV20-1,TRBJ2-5,TGCAGTGCTAGTAAGCCGGGACCGGGGGAGACCCAGTACTTC,CSASKPGPGETQYF
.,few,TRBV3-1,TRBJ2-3,TGTGCCAGCAGCCAAGGGGCAGGGCCTACAAGAGATACGCAGTATTTT,CASSQGAGPTRDTQYF
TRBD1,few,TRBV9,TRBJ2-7,TGTGCCAGCAGCGATAGGGACAGGGGTGGCGAGCAGTACTTC,CASSDRDRGGEQYF
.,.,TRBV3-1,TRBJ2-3,TGTGCCAGCAGCCGTGAGGGGCGTGAGGATACGCAGTATTTT,CASSREGREDTQYF
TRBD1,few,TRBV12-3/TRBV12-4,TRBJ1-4,TGTGCCAGCAGTTTAACGGCAGGGGGTAATGAAAAACTGTTTTTT,CASSLTAGGNEKLFF
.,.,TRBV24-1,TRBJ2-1,TGTGCCACCAGTGATCCCCGAGGGGGGGGCTACAATGAGCAGTTCTTC,CATSDPRGGGYNEQFF
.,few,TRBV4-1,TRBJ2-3,TGCGCCAGCAGCCAACAATCCCCCGAGCCGAGGGGCACAGATACGCAGTATTTT,CASSQQSPEPRGTDTQYF
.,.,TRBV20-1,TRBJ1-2,TGCAGTCTTGATGGCGGCTATGGCTACACCTTC,CSLDGGYGYTF
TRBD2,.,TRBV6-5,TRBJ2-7,TGTGCCAGCAGTTACGGACTAGATGGCTACGAGCAGTACTTC,CASSYGLDGYEQYF
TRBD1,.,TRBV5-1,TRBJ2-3,TGCGCCAGCAGCATTGGAAACAGGGGACAAGATACGCAGTATTTT,CASSIGNRGQDTQYF
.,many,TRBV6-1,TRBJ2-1,TGTGCCAGCAGTGAAAGGCGCAATGAGCAGTTCTTC,CASSERRNEQFF
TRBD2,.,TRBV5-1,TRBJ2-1,TGCGCCAGCAGCGACCGACTAGCAGGCGTTCATGAGCAGTTCTTC,CASSDRLAGVHEQFF
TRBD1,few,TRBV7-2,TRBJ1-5,TGTGCCAGCAGCTCCGCCGGGGCAGGGGGCCCCTTGTGGCCCCAGCATTTT,CASSSAGAGGPLWPQHF
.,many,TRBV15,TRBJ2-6,TGTGCCACCAGCGGAAGGTATTCTGGGGCCAACGTCCTGACTTTC,CATSGRYSGANVLTF
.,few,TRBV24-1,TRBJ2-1,TGTGCCACCAGTGATTTGCAAGGGGGGGCTCCCTCCTACAATGAGCAGTTCTTC,CATSDLQGGAPSYNEQFF
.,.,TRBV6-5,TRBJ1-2,TGTGCCAGCAGTTACCTATCCGGACAGCCGGTTTATGGCTACACCTTC,CASSYLSGQPVYGYTF
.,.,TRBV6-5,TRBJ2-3,TGTGCCAGCAGTTACGAGAGGGGCACAGATACGCAGTATTTT,CASSYERGTDTQYF
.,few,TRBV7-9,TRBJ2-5,TGTGCCAGCAGCCGATACCGGGAGACCCAGTACTTC,CASSRYRETQYF
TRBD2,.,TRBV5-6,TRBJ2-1,TGTGCCAGCAGCTTTGCGACTAGCGGGAACTACAATGAGCAGTTCTTC,CASSFATSGNYNEQFF
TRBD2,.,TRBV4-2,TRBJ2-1,TGTGCCAGCAGCCAAGATTGGACTAGCGGGAGGGCCAATGAGCAGTTCTTC,CASSQDWTSGRANEQFF
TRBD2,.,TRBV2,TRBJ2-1,TGTGCCAGCAGTGGAGCTAGCGGGGGCCTTAATGAGCAGTTCTTC,CASSGASGGLNEQFF
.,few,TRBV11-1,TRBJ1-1,TGTGCCAGCAGCTTAGTAGGAGGGGCGGAGACTGAAGCTTTCTTT,CASSLVGGAETEAFF
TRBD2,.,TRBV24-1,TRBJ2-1,TGTGCCACCAGTGATCCTCGACTAGCGGGTTTTGAGCAGTTCTTC,CATSDPRLAGFEQFF
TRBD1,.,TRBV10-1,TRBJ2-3,TGCGCCAGCAGCACCGGGACAGGGGTGTCAGATACGCAGTATTTT,CASSTGTGVSDTQYF
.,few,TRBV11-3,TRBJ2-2,TGTGCCAGCAGCCATTTGGGCCGAGACACCGGGGAGCTGTTTTTT,CASSHLGRDTGELFF
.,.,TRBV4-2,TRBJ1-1,TGTGCCAGCAGCTATCCGGAGGGAGGAGACAGCCCTGAAGCTTTCTTT,CASSYPEGGDSPEAFF
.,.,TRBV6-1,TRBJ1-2,TGTGCCAGCAGTCCTCGGGCAGGGGTAGACTATGGCTACACCTTC,CASSPRAGVDYGYTF
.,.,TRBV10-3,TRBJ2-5,TGTGCCATCGGGGGGATAACACAAGAGACCCAGTACTTC,CAIGGITQETQYF
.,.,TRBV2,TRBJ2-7,TGTGCCAGCAGTGAAACTCCCGCCGAGCAGTACTTC,CASSETPAEQYF
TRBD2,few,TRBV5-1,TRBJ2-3,TGCGCCAGCAGCCCCGAGGGACTAGCGGGAGGATCAGATACGCAGTATTTT,CASSPEGLAGGSDTQYF
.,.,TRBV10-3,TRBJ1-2,TGTGCCATCGGCACGGCCGAGTGGCTCACCTTC,CAIGTAEWLTF
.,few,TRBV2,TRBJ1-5,TGTGCCAGCAATCGGGGCGTAGGTCAGCCCCAGCATTTT,CASNRGVGQPQHF
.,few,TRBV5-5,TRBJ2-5,TGTGCCAGCAGCTCTCGGGGGCACCCCGGAGAGACCCAGTACTTC,CASSSRGHPGETQYF
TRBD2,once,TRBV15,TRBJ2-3,TGTGCCACCAGCAGAGGGCCTAGCGGGAGCACAGATACGCAGTATTTT,CATSRGPSGSTDTQYF
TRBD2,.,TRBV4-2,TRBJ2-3,TGTGCCAGCAGCCAAGTGGTAGGAGCGGGAGGATATGCAGATACGCAGTATTTT,CASSQVVGAGGYADTQYF
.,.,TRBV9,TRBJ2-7,TGTGCCAGCAGCGTAGGTGATTCCCCCCTCGAGCAGTACTTC,CASSVGDSPLEQYF